The 18 T cell receptor beta chains given below trace back to one sample, sequenced in a study of regulatory T cells in long-lasting Graves disease. Specified time point: newly diagnosed GD, antithyroid drugs for less than 3 months. After RNA was extracted from PBMCs, the TCR library was made from it. Assembly of TCR beta libraries relied on iRepertoire HTBI primers together with Arm-PCR of CDR3 regions. Using its own MiXCR run on the multiplex PCR reads, TCRdb lists one record per CDR3 protein. The sample includes 520,000 or so distinct CDR3 sequences, approximately 12% of them seen just once. This sample also belongs to another study, concerning T cells in Graves' hyperthyroidism and ophthalmopathy.

The specimen was peripheral blood mononuclear cells (PBMCs), collected at new diagnosis, from a patient treated with antithyroid drugs. All receptors derive from a woman younger than 45 with Graves disease.

As for this clonotype: This could be a read error, since a much larger clone is one nucleotide away. This chain joins TRBV12-3 or TRBV12-4 and TRBJ2-7; TRBD2 aligns across 7 bases. This CDR3 is built from 14 residues. Germline trimming cut 5 bases from V and 4 bases from J; bases unmatched to any gene: 8. The CDR3 DNA reads TGTGCCAGCAGTGTTTCTAGCGGATTGTACGAGCAGTACTTC. Protein: CASSVSSGLYEQYF.

This clonotype was detected ten times or more. The chain joins TRBV10-3 to TRBJ1-2; TRBD1 matches at 8 bases. V lost 6 bases to trimming and J lost 5 bases; unmatched junction nucleotides: 8. CDR1 ENHRY and CDR2 SYGVKD come from the germline V gene. CDR3 length: 14 residues. CDR3 DNA sequence: TGTGCCATCAGCAGGACAGGGAGAGGGTATGGCTACACCTTC. Its translation: CAISRTGRGYGYTF.

This clonotype was detected many times. The rearrangement uses TRBV11-2 and TRBJ2-7, with TRBD2 as a possible D gene (5 bases). This CDR3 is 14 amino acids long. Germline-derived CDR1 and CDR2 are SGHAT and FQNNGV. The V and J ends lost 5 bases and 3 bases respectively, with 14 bases between them. CDR3 nucleotides: TGTGCCAGCAGCCTACTGGGAGTGTACTACGAGCAGTACTTC. It is translated as CASSLLGVYYEQYF.

There are many counts of this clonotype. V usage is TRBV12-3 or TRBV12-4 and J usage is TRBJ2-2; TRBD2 agrees at 7 bases. Trimming at V came to 2 bases and at J to 1 base, leaving 1 base not matched to a gene. The CDR3 has 15 amino acids. The CDR3 DNA reads TGTGCCAGCAGTTTATCGGGGGGGAACACCGGGGAGCTGTTTTTT. The encoded protein is CASSLSGGNTGELFF.

Only a few counts were recorded for this clonotype. The chain is built from TRBV4-1 and TRBJ2-1, with D uncertain. Per the germline V gene, CDR1 is MGHRA and CDR2 is YSYEKL. V was shortened by 0 bases and J by 8 bases, with 11 bases between the two germline ends. The CDR3 totals 14 residues. CDR3 nucleotide sequence: TGCGCCAGCAGCCAAGATCCGAGCACATATGAGCAGTTCTTC. Translation gives CASSQDPSTYEQFF.

This clonotype was detected only a few times. The chain has TRBV20-1 and TRBJ1-6; the D gene is possibly TRBD1 (5 bases). V was clipped by 8 bases and J by 5 bases, with 19 bases between them. The germline gives CDR1 DFQATT, CDR2 SNEGSKA (reference sequence). The CDR3 extends over 15 amino acids. The CDR3 reads CSPKAQAVDNSPLHF. As DNA, the CDR3 is TGCAGTCCTAAGGCACAGGCCGTCGATAATTCACCCCTCCACTTT.

This clonotype was seen ten or more times. J is TRBJ2-2 and V is TRBV6-5; 10 bases fit TRBD1. The CDR3 covers 17 residues. Germline V gives CDR1 MNHEY, CDR2 SVGAGI. The junction had 4 bases not matched to a gene; V was cut back by 2 bases and J by 1 base. The CDR3 region is CASSYGQGVRNTGELFF. The CDR3 nucleotides are TGTGCCAGCAGTTACGGACAGGGGGTTCGGAACACCGGGGAGCTGTTTTTT.

This clonotype was seen many times. The V gene is TRBV27, the J gene TRBJ1-1; D gene ambiguous. Trimming pared 2 bases from V and 6 bases from J, leaving 13 bases between. The CDR3 runs to 14 residues. The V gene's germline CDR1 is MNHEY and CDR2 SMNVEV (reference sequence). The DNA for the CDR3 is TGTGCCAGCAGTTTAGGCCGGGAGGTTCCTGAAGCTTTCTTT. It specifies CASSLGREVPEAFF.

This clonotype was counted at least ten times. This chain joins TRBV11-1 and TRBJ2-5; no reliable D call. There are 14 residues in the CDR3. CDR1 SGHAT and CDR2 FQDESV come from the germline V gene (reference sequence). Trimming left V 5 bases short and J 0 bases short, with 10 bases between. The CDR3 DNA follows: TGTGCCAGCAGCGCTAATTTTAACCAAGAGACCCAGTACTTC. Residues: CASSANFNQETQYF.

This clonotype was recorded at least ten times. The chain has TRBV7-2 and TRBJ2-3; no firm D call. The V and J ends lost 1 base and 8 bases respectively, with 16 bases between them. The germline gives CDR1 SGHTA, CDR2 FQGNSA. The CDR3 runs to 15 residues. As DNA, the CDR3 is TGTGCCAGCAGCTTAGGGGCAGCCAGAGCGACTACGCAGTATTTT. Translation: CASSLGAARATTQYF.

This clonotype was seen at least ten times. V gene TRBV6-1 combines with J gene TRBJ1-2; D is unresolved. V was shortened by 7 bases and J by 7 bases, with 13 bases between the two germline ends. The germline V gene has CDR1 MNHNS and CDR2 SASEGT. The CDR3 consists of 12 residues. This chain's CDR3 is CASKARSGGYTF. The CDR3 DNA follows: TGTGCCAGCAAGGCTAGATCCGGTGGCTACACCTTC.

The J gene is TRBJ1-3, the V gene TRBV7-9, with D maybe TRBD1 (6 bases). Germline assignment: CDR1 SEHNR and CDR2 FQNEAQ (reference sequence). This CDR3 is 15 amino acids long. V lost 0 bases and J 5 bases, leaving 11 bases between the germline ends. The CDR3 sequence: CASSLALDRRNTIYF. The CDR3 DNA is TGTGCCAGCAGCTTAGCGCTGGACAGAAGAAACACCATATATTTT.

This clonotype was seen many times. J is TRBJ1-2 and V is TRBV2, with a weak D call TRBD1 (6 bases). Trimming shortened V by 2 bases and J by 4 bases, and 14 bases separated the two germline ends. Germline CDR1 and CDR2: SNHLY and FYNNEI. CDR3 length equals 15 residues. CDR3 sequence: CASSESPGQSYGYTF. As DNA, the CDR3 is TGTGCCAGCAGTGAATCTCCCGGACAGAGCTATGGCTACACCTTC.

This clonotype was counted at least ten times. This chain connects TRBV3-1 to TRBJ2-2; 7 bases fit TRBD2. The germline CDR1 and CDR2 sequences are LGHDT and YNNKEL (reference sequence). Unmatched junction bases numbered 12, after V lost 4 bases and J lost 7 bases. The CDR3 contains 16 residues. CDR3 bases: TGTGCCAGCAGCCTGGGGCGGGCGGGAGCAAACGGGGAGCTGTTTTTT. As protein: CASSLGRAGANGELFF.

In this sample, this clonotype turned up many times. The V gene is TRBV11-1, the J gene TRBJ2-1; 13 bases map to TRBD2. Germline CDR1 reads SGHAT; CDR2 reads FQDESV (reference sequence). This CDR3 has 17 residues. J gave up 4 bases and V 4 bases, and 7 bases lay outside the gene matches. The CDR3 nucleotides are TGTGCCAGCAGCTCCGGACTAGCGGGAGATTTATACAATGAGCAGTTCTTC. Residues: CASSSGLAGDLYNEQFF.

The V and J genes are TRBV29-1 and TRBJ2-5, with D possibly matching TRBD2 (5 bases). Germline CDR1 reads SQVTM; CDR2 reads ANQGSEA. The CDR3 totals 14 residues. V was pared by 5 bases and J by 3 bases, with 16 bases between. CDR3 DNA sequence: TGCAGCGTTTCCCGGACGGGATTGAAAGAGACCCAGTACTTC. Its protein product is CSVSRTGLKETQYF.

This clonotype was observed at least ten times. The rearrangement uses TRBV20-1 and TRBJ2-3; the match to TRBD2 covers 12 bases. This CDR3 is 16 amino acids long. Per germline, CDR1 DFQATT and CDR2 SNEGSKA (reference sequence). V was pared by 5 bases and J by 2 bases, with 8 bases of the junction left unmatched. The CDR3 DNA sequence: TGCAGTGCTCTTTGGACTAGCGGGACCTACACAGATACGCAGTATTTT. Amino acids: CSALWTSGTYTDTQYF.

The V call is TRBV18, the J call TRBJ2-5; 11 nucleotides line up with TRBD1. The J segment lost 5 bases and the V segment lost 9 bases, leaving 11 bases of the junction unmatched. Germline CDR1 KGHSH, CDR2 LQKENI. This CDR3 is built from 15 residues. DNA of the CDR3: TGTGCCAGTACTACAGGACAGGGGGCGAGTGAGACCCAGTACTTC. It yields the protein CASTTGQGASETQYF.